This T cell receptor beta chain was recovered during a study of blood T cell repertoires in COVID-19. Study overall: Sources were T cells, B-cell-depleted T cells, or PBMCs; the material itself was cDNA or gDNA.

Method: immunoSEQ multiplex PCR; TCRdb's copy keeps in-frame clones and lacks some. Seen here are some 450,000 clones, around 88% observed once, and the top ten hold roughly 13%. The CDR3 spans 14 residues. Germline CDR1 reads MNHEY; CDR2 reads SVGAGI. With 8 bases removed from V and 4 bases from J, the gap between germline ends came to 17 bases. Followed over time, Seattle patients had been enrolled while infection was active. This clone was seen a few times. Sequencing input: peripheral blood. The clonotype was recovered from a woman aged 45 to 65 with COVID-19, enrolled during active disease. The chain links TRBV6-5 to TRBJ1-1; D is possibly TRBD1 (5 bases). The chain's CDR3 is CASRAGGWATEAFF. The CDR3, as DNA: TGTGCCAGCCGCGCCGGGGGGTGGGCCACTGAAGCTTTCTTT.